This section outlines one TCR beta chain sequence together with its context. V lost 5 bases and J 3 bases, leaving 15 bases between the germline ends. Germline assignment: CDR1 SEHNR and CDR2 FQNEAQ (reference sequence). The CDR3 runs to 15 residues. Unique molecular identifiers were attached to individual cDNA molecules. A single record per CDR3 protein comes from TCRdb applying MiXCR to the 5' RACE reads. The sample has 60,000 to 65,000 distinct CDR3 sequences; about 12% are singletons. These data are taken from a study of early T cells in non-severe SARS-CoV-2 infection. The J gene is TRBJ2-3, the V gene TRBV7-9; tentative D call: TRBD2 (6 bases). The receptor comes from an adult who was a healthcare worker with PCR-confirmed SARS-CoV-2 infection or an uninfected control (not recorded which). Sequenced material: whole blood. The CDR3 region has the DNA TGTGCCAGCAGCCCACGGGGGTACGTTACAGATACGCAGTATTTT. Amino acid sequence: CASSPRGYVTDTQYF.